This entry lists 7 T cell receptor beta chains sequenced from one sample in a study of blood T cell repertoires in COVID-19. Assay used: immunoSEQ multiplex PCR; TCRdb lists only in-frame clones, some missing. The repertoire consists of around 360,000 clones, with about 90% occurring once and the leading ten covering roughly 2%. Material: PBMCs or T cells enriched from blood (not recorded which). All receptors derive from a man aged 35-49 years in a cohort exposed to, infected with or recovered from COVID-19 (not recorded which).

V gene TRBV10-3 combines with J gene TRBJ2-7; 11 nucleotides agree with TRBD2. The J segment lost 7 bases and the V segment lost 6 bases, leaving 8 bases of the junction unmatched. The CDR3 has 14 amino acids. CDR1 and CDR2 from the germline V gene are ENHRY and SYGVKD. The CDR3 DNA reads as TGTGCCATCAGATTTTCCGGGACTAGCGGAGAGCAGTACTTC. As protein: CAIRFSGTSGEQYF.

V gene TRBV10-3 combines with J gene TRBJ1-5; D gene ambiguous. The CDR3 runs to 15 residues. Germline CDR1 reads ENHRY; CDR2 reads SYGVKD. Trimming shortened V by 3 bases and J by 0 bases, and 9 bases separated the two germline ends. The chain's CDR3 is CAISDRTDSNQPQHF. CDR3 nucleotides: TGTGCCATCAGTGATCGTACAGATAGCAATCAGCCCCAGCATTTT.

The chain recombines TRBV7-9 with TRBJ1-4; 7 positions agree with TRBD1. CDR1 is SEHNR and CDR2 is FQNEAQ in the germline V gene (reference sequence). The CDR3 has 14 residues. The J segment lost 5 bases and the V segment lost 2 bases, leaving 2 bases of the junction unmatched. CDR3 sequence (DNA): TGTGCCAGCAGCTTACTCAGGGGGAATGAAAAACTGTTTTTT. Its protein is CASSLLRGNEKLFF.

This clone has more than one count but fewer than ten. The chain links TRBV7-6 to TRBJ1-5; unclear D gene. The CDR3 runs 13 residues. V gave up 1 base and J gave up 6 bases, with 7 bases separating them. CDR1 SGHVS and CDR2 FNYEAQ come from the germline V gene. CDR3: CASSLEGSQPQHF. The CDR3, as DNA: TGTGCCAGCAGCTTAGAAGGGAGTCAGCCCCAGCATTTT.

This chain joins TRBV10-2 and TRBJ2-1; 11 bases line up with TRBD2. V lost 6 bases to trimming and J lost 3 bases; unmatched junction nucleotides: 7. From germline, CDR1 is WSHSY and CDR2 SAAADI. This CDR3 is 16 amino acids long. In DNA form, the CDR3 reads TGCGCCAGCAGCGCTGGGACTAGCGGACGCTACAATGAGCAGTTCTTC. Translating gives CASSAGTSGRYNEQFF.

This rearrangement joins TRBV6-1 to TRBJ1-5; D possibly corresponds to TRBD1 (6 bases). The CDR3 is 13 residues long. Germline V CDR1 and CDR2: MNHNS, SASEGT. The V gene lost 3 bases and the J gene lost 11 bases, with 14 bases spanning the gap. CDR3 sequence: CASSETGSWAQHF. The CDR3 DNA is TGTGCCAGCAGTGAGACAGGCTCTTGGGCCCAGCATTTT.

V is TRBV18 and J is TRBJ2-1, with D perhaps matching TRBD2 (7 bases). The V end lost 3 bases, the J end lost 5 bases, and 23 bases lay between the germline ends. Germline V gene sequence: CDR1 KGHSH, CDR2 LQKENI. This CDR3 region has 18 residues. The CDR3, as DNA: TGTGCCAGCTCACCCCTCGAGGGGGGGGGAGACACTCACAATGAGCAGTTCTTC. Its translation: CASSPLEGGGDTHNEQFF.